The 14 T cell receptor beta chains in this list originate from one sample, sequenced in a study of T cell responses to AZD1222 COVID-19 vaccine (dated by TCRdb to the early 2020s). The sample's time point label, decoded: baseline before first vaccination. The library was prepared using the immunoSEQ multiplex PCR assay. TCRdb limited this immuneACCESS table to in-frame rearrangements with V and J called. A share of clones is missing; checked studies link under half to unresolved V genes, and the rest is unexplained. This sample has fewer than 200,000 clones in its table, and around 92% of those were observed once. Of the sample, less than 1.5% falls within the top ten clones. Source: peripheral blood, taken on day 0 of AZD1222 vaccination. Receptor source: an adult in good health.

The chain carries TRBV2 and TRBJ1-5; TRBD1 matches at 7 bases. Germline V gene data show CDR1 as SNHLY and CDR2 as FYNNEI. The trim removed 3 bases at V and 0 bases at J, leaving 5 bases unmatched. The CDR3 is 16 amino acids. In nucleotides, the CDR3 is TGTGCCAGCAGTGACGGGACAGTTTATAGCAATCAGCCCCAGCATTTT. Translating gives CASSDGTVYSNQPQHF.

The chain employs TRBV25-1 and TRBJ1-1; no clear D gene. This CDR3 region has 14 residues. Trimming removed 7 bases from V and 0 bases from J, with 12 bases in between. Germline CDR1 and CDR2: MGHDK and SYGVNS. The CDR3 region is CASTGGSMNTEAFF. CDR3 nucleotide sequence: TGTGCCAGCACAGGAGGTAGCATGAACACTGAAGCTTTCTTT.

This chain connects TRBV7-9 to TRBJ1-5; D is unclear. Trimming left V 2 bases short and J 4 bases short, with 6 bases between. Germline-derived CDR1 and CDR2 are SEHNR and FQNEAQ (reference sequence). This CDR3 contains 13 residues. The CDR3 nucleotides read TGTGCCAGCAGCTTATTGGAAAATCAGCCCCAGCATTTT. Encoded protein: CASSLLENQPQHF.

The sample holds a few counts of this clone. The chain carries TRBV15 and TRBJ1-6; D remains ambiguous. The CDR3 is 13 amino acids. Germline-derived CDR1 and CDR2 are LNHNV and YYDKDF (reference sequence). Between the trimmed V and J ends, which lost 0 bases and 8 bases, there was a span of 5 bases. Here the CDR3 reads CATSREFYSPLHF. The CDR3, as DNA: TGTGCCACCAGCAGAGAGTTTTATTCACCCCTCCACTTT.

The table lists this clone with a few counts. The chain couples TRBV15 to TRBJ1-6; D is perhaps TRBD1 (6 bases). The V end lost 5 bases, the J end lost 5 bases, and 13 bases lay between the germline ends. CDR1 LNHNV and CDR2 YYDKDF come from the germline V gene (reference sequence). CDR3 length: 15 amino acids. CDR3 protein: CATSRVRGDNSPLHF. For the CDR3, the DNA is TGTGCCACCAGCCGGGTCAGGGGTGATAATTCACCCCTCCACTTT.

Here the CDR3 reads CASKGQGMEKLFF. The CDR3 DNA sequence: TGTGCCAGCAAGGGACAGGGAATGGAAAAACTGTTTTTT. The chain joins TRBV7-8 to TRBJ1-4; TRBD1 aligns across 9 bases. CDR3 length: 13 amino acids. The ends lost 7 bases at V and 8 bases at J; junction bases unmatched: 5. Germline values: CDR1 SGHVS, CDR2 FQNEAQ.

The chain combines TRBV3-1 (or the pseudogene TRBV3-2) with TRBJ1-2, with a possible D match to TRBD1 (5 bases). Germline V CDR1 and CDR2: LGHDT, YNNKEL (reference sequence). The V and J ends lost 0 bases and 4 bases respectively, with 15 bases between them. CDR3 size: 16 residues. This CDR3 reads CASSQDTGGRVYGYTF. CDR3 in DNA: TGTGCCAGCAGCCAAGATACCGGGGGTCGGGTCTATGGCTACACCTTC.

This clone showed up just a few times. The chain carries TRBV19 and TRBJ1-4; D gene ambiguous. V dropped 7 bases and J dropped 6 bases, with 9 bases sitting between them. The germline CDR1 and CDR2 sequences are LNHDA and SQIVND (reference sequence). CDR3 length: 12 residues. This CDR3 reads CASKAVYEKLFF. Written as DNA, the CDR3 is TGTGCCAGTAAAGCCGTCTATGAAAAACTGTTTTTT.

J is TRBJ2-2 and V is TRBV2; 8 positions match TRBD1. This CDR3 has 15 amino acids. Per the germline V gene, CDR1 is SNHLY and CDR2 is FYNNEI. Losses at the gene ends were 6 bases for V and 1 base for J; bases not matched to a gene: 4. The CDR3 nucleotides read TGTGCCAGCAGCCAGGGGGCTAGGAACACCGGGGAGCTGTTTTTT. This translates into CASSQGARNTGELFF.

CDR3 in DNA: TGTGCCAGCAGCCCAGTTGCCTTCTCTGGAAACACCATATATTTT. Its protein is CASSPVAFSGNTIYF. The chain uses TRBV7-6 and TRBJ1-3; D remains unclear. Germline V lookup: CDR1 SGHVS, CDR2 FNYEAQ. V lost 5 bases, J lost 0 bases, and 11 bases lay in between. The CDR3 extends over 15 amino acids. Using reference TRBV7-6 and TRBJ1-3 for the parts outside the CDR3, the full variable domain is GAGVSQSPRYKVTKRGQDVALRCDPISGHVSLYWYRQALGQGPEFLTYFNYEAQQDKSGLPNDRFSAERPEGSISTLTIQRTEQRDSAMYRCASSPVAFSGNTIYFGEGSWLTVV.

This clone was detected only a few times. The V and J genes are TRBV11-2 and TRBJ1-3; D gene uncertain. CDR1 and CDR2 (germline): SGHAT, FQNNGV. Trimming cost V 0 bases and J 5 bases, with 5 bases left between them. The CDR3 is 13 residues long. The CDR3 nucleotides are TGTGCCAGCAGCTTAGAACCCCGAAACACCATATATTTT. Protein sequence: CASSLEPRNTIYF.

The rearrangement joins TRBV2 to TRBJ1-5; D not resolved. This CDR3 region has 17 residues. Trimming cost V 5 bases and J 0 bases, with 17 bases left between them. CDR1 is SNHLY, CDR2 FYNNEI, per germline. The CDR3 region is CASSRTPRADSNQPQHF. For the CDR3, the DNA is TGTGCCAGCAGTCGAACCCCCCGGGCTGATAGCAATCAGCCCCAGCATTTT. The entire variable domain, with the rest obtained from reference TRBV2 and TRBJ1-5, is as follows: EPEVTQTPSHQVTQMGQEVILRCVPISNHLYFYWYRQILGQKVEFLVSFYNNEISEKSEIFDDQFSVERPDGSNFTLKIRSTKLEDSAMYFCASSRTPRADSNQPQHFGDGTRLSIL.

The genes are TRBV28 and TRBJ1-2; D gene ambiguous. The CDR3 is 16 residues long. Trimming took off 3 bases at V and 4 bases at J, with 18 bases between the two ends. The germline gives CDR1 MDHEN, CDR2 SYDVKM. CDR3 sequence: CASSLRGFGLIYGYTF. The CDR3 DNA sequence: TGTGCCAGCAGTTTGAGAGGATTCGGGCTGATCTATGGCTACACCTTC.

The V and J genes are TRBV28 and TRBJ1-3; D remains unclear. This CDR3 region has 16 residues. Per germline, CDR1 MDHEN and CDR2 SYDVKM. The V end was cut by 0 bases, the J end by 0 bases, with 9 bases between. The CDR3 is CASSLWVGDSGNTIYF. The CDR3 DNA is TGTGCCAGCAGTTTATGGGTCGGCGACTCTGGAAACACCATATATTTT.